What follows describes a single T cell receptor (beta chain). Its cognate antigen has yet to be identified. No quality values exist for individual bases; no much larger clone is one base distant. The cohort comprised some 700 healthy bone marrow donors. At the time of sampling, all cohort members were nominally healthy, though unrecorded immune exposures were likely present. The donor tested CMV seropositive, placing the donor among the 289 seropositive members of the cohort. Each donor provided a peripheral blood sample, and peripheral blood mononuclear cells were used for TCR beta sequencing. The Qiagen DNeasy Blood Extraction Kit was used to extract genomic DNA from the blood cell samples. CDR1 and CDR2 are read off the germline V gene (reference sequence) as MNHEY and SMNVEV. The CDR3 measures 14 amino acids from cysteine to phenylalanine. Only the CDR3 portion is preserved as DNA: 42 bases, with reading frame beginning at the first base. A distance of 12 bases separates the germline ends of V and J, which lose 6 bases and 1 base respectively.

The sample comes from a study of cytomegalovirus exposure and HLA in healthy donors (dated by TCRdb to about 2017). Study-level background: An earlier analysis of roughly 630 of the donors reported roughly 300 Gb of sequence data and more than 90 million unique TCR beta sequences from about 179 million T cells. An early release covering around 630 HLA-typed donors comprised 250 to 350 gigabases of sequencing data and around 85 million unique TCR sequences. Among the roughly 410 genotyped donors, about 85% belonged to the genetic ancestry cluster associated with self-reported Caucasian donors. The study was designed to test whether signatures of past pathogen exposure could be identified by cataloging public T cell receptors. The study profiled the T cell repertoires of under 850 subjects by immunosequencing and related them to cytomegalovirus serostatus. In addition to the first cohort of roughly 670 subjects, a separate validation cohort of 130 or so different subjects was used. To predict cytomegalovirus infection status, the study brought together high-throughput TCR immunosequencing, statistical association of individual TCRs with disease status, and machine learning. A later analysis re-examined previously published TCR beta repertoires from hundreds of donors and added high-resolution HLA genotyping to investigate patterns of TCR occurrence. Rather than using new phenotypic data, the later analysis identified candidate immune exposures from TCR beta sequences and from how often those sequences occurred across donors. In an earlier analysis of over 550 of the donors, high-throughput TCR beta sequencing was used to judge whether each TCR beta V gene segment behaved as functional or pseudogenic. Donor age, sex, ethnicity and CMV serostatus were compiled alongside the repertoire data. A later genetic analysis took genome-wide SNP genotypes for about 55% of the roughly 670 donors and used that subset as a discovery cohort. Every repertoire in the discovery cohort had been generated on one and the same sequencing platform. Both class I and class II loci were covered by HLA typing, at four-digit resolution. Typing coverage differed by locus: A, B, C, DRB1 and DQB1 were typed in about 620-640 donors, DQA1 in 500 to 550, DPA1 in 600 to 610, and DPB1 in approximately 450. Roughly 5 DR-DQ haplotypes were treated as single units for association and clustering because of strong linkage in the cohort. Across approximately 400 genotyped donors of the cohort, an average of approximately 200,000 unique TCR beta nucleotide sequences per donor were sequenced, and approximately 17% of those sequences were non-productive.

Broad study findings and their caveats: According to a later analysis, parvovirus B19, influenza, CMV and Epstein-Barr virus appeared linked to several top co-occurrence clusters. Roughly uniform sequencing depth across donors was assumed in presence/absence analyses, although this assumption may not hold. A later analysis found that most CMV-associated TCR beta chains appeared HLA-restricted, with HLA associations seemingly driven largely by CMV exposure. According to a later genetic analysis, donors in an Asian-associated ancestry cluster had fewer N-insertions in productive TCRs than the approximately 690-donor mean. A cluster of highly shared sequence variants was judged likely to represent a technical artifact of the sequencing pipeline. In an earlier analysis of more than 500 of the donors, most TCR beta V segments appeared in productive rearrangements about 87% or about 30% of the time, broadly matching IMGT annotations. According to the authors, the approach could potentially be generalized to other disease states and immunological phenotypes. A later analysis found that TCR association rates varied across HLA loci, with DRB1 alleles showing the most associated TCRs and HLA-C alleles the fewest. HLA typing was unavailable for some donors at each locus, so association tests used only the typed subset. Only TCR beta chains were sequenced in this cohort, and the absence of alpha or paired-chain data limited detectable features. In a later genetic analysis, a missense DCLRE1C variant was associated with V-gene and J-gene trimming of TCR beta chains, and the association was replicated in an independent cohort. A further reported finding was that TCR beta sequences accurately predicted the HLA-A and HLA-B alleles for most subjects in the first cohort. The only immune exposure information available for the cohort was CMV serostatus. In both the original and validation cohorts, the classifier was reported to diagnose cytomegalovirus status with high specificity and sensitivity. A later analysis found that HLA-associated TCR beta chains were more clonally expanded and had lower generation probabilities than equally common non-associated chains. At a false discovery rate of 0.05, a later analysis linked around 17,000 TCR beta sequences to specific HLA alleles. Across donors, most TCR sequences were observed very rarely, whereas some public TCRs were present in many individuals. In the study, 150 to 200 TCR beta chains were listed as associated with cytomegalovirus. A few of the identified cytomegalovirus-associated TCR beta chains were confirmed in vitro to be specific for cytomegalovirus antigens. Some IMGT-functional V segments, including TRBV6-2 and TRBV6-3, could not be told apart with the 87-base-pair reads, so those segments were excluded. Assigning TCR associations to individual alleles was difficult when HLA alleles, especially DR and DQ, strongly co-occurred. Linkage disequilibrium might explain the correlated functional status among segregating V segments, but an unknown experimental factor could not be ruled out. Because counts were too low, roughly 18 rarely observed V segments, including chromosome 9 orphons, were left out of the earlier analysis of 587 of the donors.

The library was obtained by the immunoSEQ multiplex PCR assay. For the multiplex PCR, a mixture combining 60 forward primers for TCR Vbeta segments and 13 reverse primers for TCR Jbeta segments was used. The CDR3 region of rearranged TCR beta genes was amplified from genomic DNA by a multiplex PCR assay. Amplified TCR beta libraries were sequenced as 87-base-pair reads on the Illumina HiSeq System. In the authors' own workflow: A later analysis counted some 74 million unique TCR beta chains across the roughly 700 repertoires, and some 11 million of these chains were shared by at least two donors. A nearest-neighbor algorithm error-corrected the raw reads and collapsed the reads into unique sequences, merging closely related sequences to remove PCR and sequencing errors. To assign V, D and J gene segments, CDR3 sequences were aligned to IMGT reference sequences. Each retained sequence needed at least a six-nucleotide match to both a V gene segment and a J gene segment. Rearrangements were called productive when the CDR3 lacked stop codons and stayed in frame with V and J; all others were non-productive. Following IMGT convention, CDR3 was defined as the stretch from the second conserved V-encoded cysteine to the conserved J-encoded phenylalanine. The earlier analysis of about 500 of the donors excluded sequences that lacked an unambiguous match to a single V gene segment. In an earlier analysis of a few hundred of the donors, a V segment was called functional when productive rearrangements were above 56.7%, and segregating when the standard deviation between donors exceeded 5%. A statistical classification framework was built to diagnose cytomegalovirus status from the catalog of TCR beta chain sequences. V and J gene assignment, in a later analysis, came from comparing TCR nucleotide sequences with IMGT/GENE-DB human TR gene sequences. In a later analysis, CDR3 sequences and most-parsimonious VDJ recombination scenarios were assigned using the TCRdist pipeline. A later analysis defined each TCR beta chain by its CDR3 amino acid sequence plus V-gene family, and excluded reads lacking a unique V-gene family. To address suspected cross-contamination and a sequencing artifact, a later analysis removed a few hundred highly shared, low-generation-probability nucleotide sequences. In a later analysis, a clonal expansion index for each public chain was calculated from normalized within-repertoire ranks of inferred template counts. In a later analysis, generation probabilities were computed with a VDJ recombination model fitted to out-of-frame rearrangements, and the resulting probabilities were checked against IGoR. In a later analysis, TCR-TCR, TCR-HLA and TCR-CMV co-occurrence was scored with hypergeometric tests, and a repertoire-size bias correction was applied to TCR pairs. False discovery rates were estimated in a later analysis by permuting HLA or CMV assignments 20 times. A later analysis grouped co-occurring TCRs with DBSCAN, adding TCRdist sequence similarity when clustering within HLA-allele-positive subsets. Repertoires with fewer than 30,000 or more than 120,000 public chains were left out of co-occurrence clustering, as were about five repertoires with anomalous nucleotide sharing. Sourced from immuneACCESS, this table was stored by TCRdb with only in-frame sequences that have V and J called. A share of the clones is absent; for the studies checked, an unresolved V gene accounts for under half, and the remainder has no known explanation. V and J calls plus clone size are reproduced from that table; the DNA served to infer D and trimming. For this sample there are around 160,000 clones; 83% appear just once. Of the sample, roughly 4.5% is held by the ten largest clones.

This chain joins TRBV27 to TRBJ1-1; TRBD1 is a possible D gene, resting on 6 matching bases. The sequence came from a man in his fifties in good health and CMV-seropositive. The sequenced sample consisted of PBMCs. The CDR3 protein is CASRNPRGNTEAFF. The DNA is TGTGCCAGCAGGAATCCCAGGGGGAACACTGAAGCTTTCTTT.